This T cell receptor (beta chain) emerged from a study of blood T cell repertoires in COVID-19. V was pared by 1 base and J by 4 bases, with 9 bases of the junction left unmatched. The CDR3 is 16 residues long. Germline V gene lookup returns CDR1 SGHVS and CDR2 FQNEAQ. The protocol was immunoSEQ multiplex PCR, while the TCRdb copy is restricted to in-frame clones and leaves out a portion. The profile shows under 350,000 clones, around 92% of them singletons. The chain recombines TRBV7-8 with TRBJ1-2, with 7 bases aligning to TRBD1. The sample was peripheral blood. The TCR originated in a woman aged 25 to 39 with COVID-19, enrolled during active disease. This chain's CDR3 is CASSLVASGGGYGYTF. The CDR3 DNA reads TGTGCCAGCAGCTTAGTGGCGTCAGGGGGAGGCTATGGCTACACCTTC.